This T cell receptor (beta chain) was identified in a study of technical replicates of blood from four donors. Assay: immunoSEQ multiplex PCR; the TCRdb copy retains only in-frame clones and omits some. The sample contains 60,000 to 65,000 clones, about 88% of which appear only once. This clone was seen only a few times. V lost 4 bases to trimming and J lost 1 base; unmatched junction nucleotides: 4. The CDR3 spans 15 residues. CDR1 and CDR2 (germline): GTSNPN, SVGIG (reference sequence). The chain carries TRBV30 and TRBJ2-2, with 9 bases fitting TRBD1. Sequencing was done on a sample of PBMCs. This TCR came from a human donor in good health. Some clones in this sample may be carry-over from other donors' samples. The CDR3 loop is CAWKGQGLNTGELFF. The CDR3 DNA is TGTGCCTGGAAAGGACAGGGGTTGAACACCGGGGAGCTGTTTTTT.